Presented here are 20 T cell receptor beta chains from one specimen sequenced in a study of blood T cell repertoires in COVID-19. Only in-frame clones appear in the TCRdb table, and some are missing; sequencing was by immunoSEQ multiplex PCR. This sample yields about 170,000 clones, of which 86% are seen a single time; around 9.9% belongs to the top ten. Input material: peripheral blood. The receptors were gathered from an older woman with COVID-19, enrolled during active disease.

The chain employs TRBV27 and TRBJ2-1; 12 nucleotides agree with TRBD2. Looked up from germline, CDR1 is MNHEY and CDR2 is SMNVEV (reference sequence). This CDR3 is 16 amino acids long. V shed 6 bases, J shed 8 bases, and the junction held 11 bases outside the gene matches. This CDR3 reads CASSLGLAGYVDEQFF. CDR3 DNA: TGTGCCAGCAGCCTAGGACTAGCGGGATATGTCGATGAGCAGTTCTTC.

This chain joins TRBV10-3 and TRBJ2-7; D is possibly TRBD2 (6 bases). V shed 6 bases and J shed 5 bases, with 14 bases lying between them. The CDR3 loop spans 13 amino acids. Germline V gene lookup returns CDR1 ENHRY and CDR2 SYGVKD. CDR3 coding DNA: TGTGCCATCAGCCAACCGGGGGAGGACGAGCAGTACTTC. This encodes CAISQPGEDEQYF.

The genes are TRBV5-1 and TRBJ1-6; 10 nucleotides match TRBD1. This CDR3 comprises 17 residues. J lost 5 bases, V lost 4 bases, and 9 bases had no gene match. The germline CDR1 and CDR2 sequences are SGHRS and YFSETQ. This chain's CDR3 is CASSRNPGTGDNSPLHF. In nucleotides, the CDR3 is TGCGCCAGCAGCAGGAACCCCGGGACAGGGGATAATTCACCCCTCCACTTT.

This chain joins TRBV9 and TRBJ2-6, with 7 bases aligning to TRBD1. The CDR3 sequence is 16 residues long. Germline V gene sequence: CDR1 SGDLS, CDR2 YYNGEE. Trimming took 4 bases from V and 3 from J; bases not matched to a gene: 7. CDR3 region: CASSYRGGSGANVLTF. For the CDR3, the DNA is TGTGCCAGCAGCTACCGAGGGGGCAGTGGGGCCAACGTCCTGACTTTC.

The chain combines TRBV19 with TRBJ2-3; D possibly corresponds to TRBD1 (5 bases). The CDR3 has 14 amino acids. V lost 5 bases, J lost 4 bases, and 13 bases lay in between. CDR1 and CDR2 from the germline V gene are LNHDA and SQIVND (reference sequence). The CDR3 region is CASSPQGRSDTQYF. The CDR3 nucleotides read TGTGCCAGTAGTCCGCAGGGAAGGTCAGATACGCAGTATTTT.

The chain combines TRBV29-1 with TRBJ2-6, with unresolved D. The V end was cut by 3 bases, the J end by 2 bases, with 11 bases between. This CDR3 is built from 15 residues. From germline, CDR1 is SQVTM and CDR2 ANQGSEA. The CDR3 sequence: CSVDVQRAGANVLTF. CDR3 bases: TGCAGCGTTGATGTCCAACGGGCTGGGGCCAACGTCCTGACTTTC.

The rearrangement joins TRBV6-5 to TRBJ1-2; 7 bases line up with TRBD1. Germline V gene data show CDR1 as MNHEY and CDR2 as SVGAGI. CDR3 length equals 13 residues. With 6 bases clipped from V and 3 bases from J, the junction kept 4 bases outside the gene matches. The CDR3 sequence is CASRTGQYYGYTF. The CDR3, as DNA: TGTGCCAGCAGGACGGGACAGTACTATGGCTACACCTTC.

The chain is built from TRBV4-3 and TRBJ2-5; TRBD1 matches at 7 bases. The CDR3 length is 16 residues. The trim removed 1 base at V and 5 bases at J, leaving 10 bases unmatched. From germline, CDR1 is LGHNA and CDR2 YSLEER. The CDR3 DNA is TGCGCCAGCAGCCAAGGATCCCAGGGGGATTTGGAGACCCAGTACTTC. Its translation: CASSQGSQGDLETQYF.

This clone was observed a single time. V gene TRBV19 combines with J gene TRBJ2-2, with D hard to call. V lost 3 bases to trimming and J lost 4 bases, with 18 bases between them. Germline V gene data show CDR1 as LNHDA and CDR2 as SQIVND (reference sequence). The CDR3 consists of 17 residues. The CDR3 reads CASSMSASKSSTGELFF. The CDR3 DNA reads TGTGCCAGTAGTATGTCAGCGTCTAAGTCGAGCACCGGGGAGCTGTTTTTT. The whole variable domain, filled in from reference TRBV19 and TRBJ2-2, reads DGGITQSPKYLFRKEGQNVTLSCEQNLNHDAMYWYRQDPGQGLRLIYYSQIVNDFQKGDIAEGYSVSREKKESFPLTVTSAQKNPTAFYLCASSMSASKSSTGELFFGEGSRLTVL.

The chain joins TRBV11-2 to TRBJ2-2, with D tentatively TRBD1 (5 bases). Germline CDR1 and CDR2: SGHAT and FQNNGV. The CDR3 sequence is 17 residues long. V lost 1 base and J lost 4, with 16 bases in between. The CDR3 protein is CASSLGPQGWGTGELFF. In nucleotides, the CDR3 is TGTGCCAGCAGCTTAGGACCCCAGGGTTGGGGCACCGGGGAGCTGTTTTTT.

This clone has only a few counts. This chain uses TRBV24-1 with TRBJ1-1, with a tentative D call TRBD1 (5 bases). V lost 0 bases and J lost 0, with 16 bases in between. The CDR3 has 18 residues. The V gene's germline CDR1 is KGHDR and CDR2 SFDVKD. CDR3 sequence reads: CATSDLPRALAVNTEAFF. Here the CDR3 DNA reads TGTGCCACCAGTGATTTGCCCAGGGCGTTGGCGGTGAACACTGAAGCTTTCTTT.

The chain uses TRBV3-1 (or the pseudogene TRBV3-2) and TRBJ2-3; D is undetermined. Trimming left V 1 base short and J 5 bases short, with 10 bases between. This CDR3 spans 14 amino acids. Germline V gene data show CDR1 as LGHDT and CDR2 as YNNKEL (reference sequence). The CDR3 region has the DNA TGTGCCAGCAGCCAAGTTATGTTCAGAGATACGCAGTATTTT. Amino acid sequence: CASSQVMFRDTQYF.

The chain combines TRBV18 with TRBJ2-3, with 10 bases identical to TRBD2. Germline CDR1 reads KGHSH; CDR2 reads LQKENI. The V segment lost 11 bases and the J segment 11 bases; nucleotides outside the gene matches: 19. The length of the CDR3 is 15 residues. This CDR3 is CAATLAGGPMVGQYF. CDR3 DNA: TGTGCCGCGACCTTAGCGGGAGGCCCTATGGTAGGGCAGTATTTT. The entire variable domain, with the rest obtained from reference TRBV18 and TRBJ2-3, is as follows: NAGVMQNPRHLVRRRGQEARLRCSPMKGHSHVYWYRQLPEEGLKFMVYLQKENIIDESGMPKERFSAEFPKEGPSILRIQQVVRGDSAAYFCAATLAGGPMVGQYFGPGTRLTVL.

The CDR3 DNA reads as TGTGCCAGCAGAGACGAATTGGGACACAGGATAATTGAGCAGTTCTTC. Translated: CASRDELGHRIIEQFF. This chain uses TRBV11-2 with TRBJ2-1, with D perhaps TRBD1 (6 bases). Trimming removed 6 bases from V and 9 bases from J, with 24 bases in between. CDR3 length: 16 residues. Looked up from germline, CDR1 is SGHAT and CDR2 is FQNNGV.

V is TRBV10-1 and J is TRBJ2-2; the D gene is possibly TRBD1 (5 bases). Looked up from germline, CDR1 is WNHNN and CDR2 is SYGVQD (reference sequence). V shed 6 bases and J shed 4 bases, with 12 bases lying between them. The CDR3 covers 14 residues. In DNA, the CDR3 is TGCGCCAGCAGCTTCAAGACAGCCACCGGGGAGCTGTTTTTT. It yields the protein CASSFKTATGELFF.

The gene calls are TRBV6-2 or TRBV6-3 and TRBJ2-7; the match to TRBD2 covers 8 bases. This CDR3 contains 14 residues. Germline V gene data show CDR1 as MNHEY and CDR2 as SVGEGT. Trimming took 5 bases from V and 1 from J; bases not matched to a gene: 4. The CDR3, as DNA: TGTGCCAGCAGTCTACGGGAGGGTTCCTACGAGCAGTACTTC. Amino acid sequence: CASSLREGSYEQYF.

The genes are TRBV18 and TRBJ2-5; 10 positions match TRBD2. The CDR3 is 16 amino acids. Trimming removed 5 bases from V and 1 base from J; junction bases left unmatched: 7. Per germline, CDR1 KGHSH and CDR2 LQKENI. Written as DNA, the CDR3 is TGTGCCAGCTCATCGACTAGCGGGTCCTTCCAAGAGACCCAGTACTTC. Translated, it gives CASSSTSGSFQETQYF.

This clone is a singleton in its sample. This chain connects TRBV7-2 to TRBJ1-4, with D maybe TRBD1 (5 bases). The CDR3 runs to 15 residues. Trimming shortened V by 5 bases and J by 4 bases, and 14 bases separated the two germline ends. Germline V gene data show CDR1 as SGHTA and CDR2 as FQGNSA. The chain's CDR3 is CASSTMGQFNEKLFF. The CDR3 bases are TGTGCCAGCAGCACAATGGGGCAGTTTAATGAAAAACTGTTTTTT.

This sequence joins TRBV9 and TRBJ1-2, with D perhaps TRBD1 (5 bases). The CDR3 is 15 residues long. The germline V gene encodes CDR1 SGDLS and CDR2 YYNGEE. The V and J ends lost 0 bases and 5 bases respectively, with 14 bases between them. In nucleotides, the CDR3 is TGTGCCAGCAGCGTAGGTCCCGGCAGGGATTATGGCTACACCTTC. Encoded protein: CASSVGPGRDYGYTF. Complete variable domain (other parts from reference TRBV9 and TRBJ1-2): DSGVTQTPKHLITATGQRVTLRCSPRSGDLSVYWYQQSLDQGLQFLIQYYNGEERAKGNILERFSAQQFPDLHSELNLSSLELGDSALYFCASSVGPGRDYGYTFGSGTRLTVV.

In this sample, this clone turned up once. The chain employs TRBV2 and TRBJ2-2; the D is unclear. CDR1 is SNHLY and CDR2 is FYNNEI in the germline V gene. This CDR3 is 15 amino acids long. V was shortened by 2 bases and J by 1 base, with 8 bases between the two germline ends. The CDR3 bases are TGTGCCAGCAGTGAATGGGCTCTGAACACCGGGGAGCTGTTTTTT. Its translation: CASSEWALNTGELFF.